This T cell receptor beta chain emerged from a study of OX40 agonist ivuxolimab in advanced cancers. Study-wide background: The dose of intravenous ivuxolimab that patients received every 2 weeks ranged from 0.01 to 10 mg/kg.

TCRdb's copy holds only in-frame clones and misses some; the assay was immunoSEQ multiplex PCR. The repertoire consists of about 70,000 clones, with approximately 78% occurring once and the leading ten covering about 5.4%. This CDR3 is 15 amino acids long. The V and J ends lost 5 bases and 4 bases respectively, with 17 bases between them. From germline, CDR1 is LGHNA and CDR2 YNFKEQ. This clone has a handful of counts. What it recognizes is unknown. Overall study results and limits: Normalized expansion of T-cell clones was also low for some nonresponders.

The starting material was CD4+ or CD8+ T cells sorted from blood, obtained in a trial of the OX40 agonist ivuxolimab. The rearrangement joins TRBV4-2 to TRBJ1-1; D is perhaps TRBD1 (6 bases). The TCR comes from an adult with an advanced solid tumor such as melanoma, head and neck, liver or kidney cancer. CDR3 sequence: CASSFQGKEATEAFF. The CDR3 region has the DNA TGTGCCAGCAGCTTCCAGGGGAAGGAGGCCACTGAAGCTTTCTTT.